Listed here are 14 T cell receptor beta chains from one sample, sequenced in a study of shared clonotypes between healthy human individuals. TCRdb keeps only in-frame clones here, not all; method: immunoSEQ multiplex PCR. The sample records roughly 2,000,000 clones, just over 90% being singletons. CD45RO negativity and positive selection for CCR7 defined naive CD8 cells, a population that excluded terminally differentiated effector memory CD45RA+ cells. Sequenced material: naive CD8+ T cells from PBMCs. The receptors were sampled from a man younger than 30 in good health. Some clones in this sample may be carry-over from other donors' samples.

The chain joins TRBV5-6 to TRBJ1-2; 7 bases line up with TRBD1. V lost 0 bases and J lost 4; bases outside the gene matches: 9. This CDR3 has 16 amino acids. Germline V gene lookup returns CDR1 SGHDT and CDR2 YYEEEE. CDR3 sequence reads: CASSLAGSRGTYGYTF. CDR3 nucleotide sequence: TGTGCCAGCAGCTTGGCCGGGAGCAGGGGGACCTATGGCTACACCTTC.

This chain uses TRBV28 with TRBJ1-1; 8 positions match TRBD1. CDR3 length equals 15 residues. The germline V gene has CDR1 MDHEN and CDR2 SYDVKM. V was pared by 2 bases and J by 5 bases, with 7 bases of the junction left unmatched. Written as DNA, the CDR3 is TGTGCCAGCAGTTTAGGCAGGGGGCTAAAGACTGAAGCTTTCTTT. Protein sequence: CASSLGRGLKTEAFF. Filled out from reference TRBV28 and TRBJ1-1, the complete variable domain reads DVKVTQSSRYLVKRTGEKVFLECVQDMDHENMFWYRQDPGLGLRLIYFSYDVKMKEKGDIPEGYSVSREKKERFSLILESASTNQTSMYLCASSLGRGLKTEAFFGQGTRLTVV.

The chain couples TRBV27 to TRBJ2-1; D remains ambiguous. Germline values: CDR1 MNHEY, CDR2 SMNVEV (reference sequence). V dropped 6 bases and J dropped 7 bases, with 16 bases sitting between them. The CDR3 covers 14 residues. The CDR3 region is CASRVETLENEQFF. Here the CDR3 DNA reads TGTGCCAGCAGAGTGGAGACTCTCGAGAATGAGCAGTTCTTC.

The V call is TRBV7-2, the J call TRBJ2-5; D unresolved. The germline V and J ends were trimmed by 6 bases and 0 bases, with 11 bases remaining between them. Germline values: CDR1 SGHTA, CDR2 FQGNSA. CDR3 length: 14 residues. CDR3 nucleotides: TGTGCCAGCAGTCTGGGCCGCCACCAAGAGACCCAGTACTTC. Translating it yields CASSLGRHQETQYF. Supplemented by reference TRBV7-2 and TRBJ2-5, the full variable domain reads GAGVSQSPSNKVTEKGKDVELRCDPISGHTALYWYRQSLGQGLEFLIYFQGNSAPDKSGLPSDRFSAERTGGSVSTLTIQRTQQEDSAVYLCASSLGRHQETQYFGPGTRLLVL.

This clone was recorded once. The rearrangement joins TRBV15 to TRBJ2-2; TRBD2 agrees at 8 bases. Germline V gene data show CDR1 as LNHNV and CDR2 as YYDKDF (reference sequence). This CDR3 contains 17 residues. The V gene end was trimmed by 2 bases and the J gene end by 4 bases; junction bases not matched to a gene: 9. CDR3 loop: CATSRYWTSTPTGELFF. The DNA of the CDR3 is TGTGCCACCAGCAGATATTGGACTAGCACCCCCACCGGGGAGCTGTTTTTT.

This chain joins TRBV28 and TRBJ1-1; 10 nucleotides align to TRBD1. In germline, CDR1 is MDHEN, CDR2 SYDVKM. There are 16 residues in the CDR3. Trimming removed 5 bases from V and 7 bases from J; junction bases left unmatched: 13. CDR3 amino acids: CASSRVLTGGEGEAFF. The CDR3 nucleotides read TGTGCCAGCAGTCGAGTCCTGACAGGGGGCGAGGGTGAAGCTTTCTTT.

This clone has only one observation. This chain joins TRBV7-8 and TRBJ1-1; D unresolved. Germline V gene data show CDR1 as SGHVS and CDR2 as FQNEAQ. The CDR3 sequence is 15 residues long. The V gene lost 2 bases and the J gene lost 1 base, with 11 bases spanning the gap. Here the CDR3 DNA reads TGTGCCAGCAGCTTAATAAGCAAGGGGAACACTGAAGCTTTCTTT. Amino acids: CASSLISKGNTEAFF.

The V and J genes are TRBV4-2 and TRBJ1-2; maybe TRBD1 (6 bases). The CDR3 is 17 amino acids. Per germline, CDR1 LGHNA and CDR2 YNFKEQ. Between the trimmed V and J ends, which lost 0 bases and 5 bases, there was a span of 19 bases. CDR3 in amino acids: CASSQDLRGVPVYGYTF. CDR3 nucleotides: TGTGCCAGCAGCCAAGATCTAAGGGGGGTTCCTGTTTATGGCTACACCTTC.

The rearrangement links TRBV9 to TRBJ2-5, with 11 bases matching TRBD2. The germline V gene encodes CDR1 SGDLS and CDR2 YYNGEE. The CDR3 has 17 amino acids. V gave up 2 bases and J gave up 3 bases; unmatched junction bases: 9. CDR3 amino acids: CASSVSSVAGGEETQYF. The DNA of the CDR3 is TGTGCCAGCAGCGTGAGTTCGGTAGCGGGAGGGGAAGAGACCCAGTACTTC.

The chain is built from TRBV5-4 and TRBJ2-5; possibly TRBD2 for D (6 bases). In germline, CDR1 is SGHNT, CDR2 YYREEE (reference sequence). Trimming cost V 3 bases and J 7 bases, with 13 bases left between them. This CDR3 has 13 amino acids. The CDR3 region is CASSWEEGGTQYF. The CDR3 DNA follows: TGTGCCAGCAGCTGGGAGGAAGGAGGGACCCAGTACTTC.

The chain joins TRBV7-9 to TRBJ2-1, with TRBD2 identical over 8 bases. CDR1 SEHNR and CDR2 FQNEAQ come from the germline V gene (reference sequence). J was trimmed by 13 bases and V by 4 bases; bases with no gene match: 15. This CDR3 spans 15 amino acids. CDR3 bases: TGTGCCAGCAGCTCCATAGCGGGGAGCCCGAGTAATCAGTTCTTC. Translating it yields CASSSIAGSPSNQFF.

Written as DNA, the CDR3 is TGTGCCAGTAGTAAACAGGGAAGCTACGAGCAGTACTTC. Translated, it gives CASSKQGSYEQYF. V and J are TRBV19 and TRBJ2-7, with D maybe TRBD1 (6 bases). This CDR3 contains 13 residues. CDR1 LNHDA and CDR2 SQIVND come from the germline V gene (reference sequence). V gave up 4 bases and J gave up 3 bases, with 10 bases separating them.

The chain has TRBV5-4 and TRBJ2-7, with a possible D match to TRBD2 (6 bases). This CDR3 comprises 14 residues. Germline loops: CDR1 SGHNT, CDR2 YYREEE (reference sequence). Trimming took off 0 bases at V and 5 bases at J, with 12 bases between the two ends. The DNA for the CDR3 is TGTGCCAGCAGCTTGGCGGACCGGGGGAACGAGCAGTACTTC. Its protein is CASSLADRGNEQYF.

This chain uses TRBV12-5 with TRBJ2-7; 9 bases fit TRBD2. After removal of 2 bases from V and 1 base from J, the junction contained 12 bases not matched to a gene. The CDR3 has 18 amino acids. Germline CDR1 is LGHNT and CDR2 is FRNRAP. CDR3: CASGLYPPGLAGSYEQYF. The CDR3 DNA is TGTGCTAGTGGTTTGTACCCCCCAGGGCTAGCGGGATCCTACGAGCAGTACTTC.